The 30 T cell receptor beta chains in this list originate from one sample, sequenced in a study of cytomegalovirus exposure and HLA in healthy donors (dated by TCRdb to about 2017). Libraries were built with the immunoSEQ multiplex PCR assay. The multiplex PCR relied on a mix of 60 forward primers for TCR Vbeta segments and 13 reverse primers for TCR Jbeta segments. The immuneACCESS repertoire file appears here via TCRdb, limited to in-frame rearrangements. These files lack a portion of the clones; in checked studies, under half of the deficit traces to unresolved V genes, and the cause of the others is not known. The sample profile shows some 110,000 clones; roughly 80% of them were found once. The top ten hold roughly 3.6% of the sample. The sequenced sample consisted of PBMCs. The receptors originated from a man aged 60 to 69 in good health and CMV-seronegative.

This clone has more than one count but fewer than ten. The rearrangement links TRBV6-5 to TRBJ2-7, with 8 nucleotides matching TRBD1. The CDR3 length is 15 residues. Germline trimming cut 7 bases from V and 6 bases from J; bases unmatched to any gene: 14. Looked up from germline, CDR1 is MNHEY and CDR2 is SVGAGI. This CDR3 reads CASKRATGVEGEQYF. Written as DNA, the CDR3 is TGTGCCAGCAAACGGGCGACAGGGGTGGAGGGCGAGCAGTACTTC.

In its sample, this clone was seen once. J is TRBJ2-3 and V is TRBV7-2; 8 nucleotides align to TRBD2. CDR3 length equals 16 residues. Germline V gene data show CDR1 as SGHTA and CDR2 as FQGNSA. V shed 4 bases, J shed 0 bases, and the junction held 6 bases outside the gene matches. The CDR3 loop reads CASSSLSGTSTDTQYF. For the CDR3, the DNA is TGTGCCAGCAGCTCACTTAGCGGGACGAGCACAGATACGCAGTATTTT.

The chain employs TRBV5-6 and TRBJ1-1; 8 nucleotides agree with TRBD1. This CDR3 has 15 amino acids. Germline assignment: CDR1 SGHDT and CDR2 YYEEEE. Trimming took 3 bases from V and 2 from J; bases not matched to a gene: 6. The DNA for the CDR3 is TGTGCCAGCAGCTCCTCAGGGGGCGGTAACACTGAAGCTTTCTTT. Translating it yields CASSSSGGGNTEAFF.

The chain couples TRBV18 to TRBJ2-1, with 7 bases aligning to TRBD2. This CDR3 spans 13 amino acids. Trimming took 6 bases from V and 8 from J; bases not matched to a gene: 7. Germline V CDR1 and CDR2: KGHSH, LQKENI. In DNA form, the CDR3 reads TGTGCCAGCTCCCCCACTAGCGATCATGAGCAGTTCTTC. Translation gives CASSPTSDHEQFF.

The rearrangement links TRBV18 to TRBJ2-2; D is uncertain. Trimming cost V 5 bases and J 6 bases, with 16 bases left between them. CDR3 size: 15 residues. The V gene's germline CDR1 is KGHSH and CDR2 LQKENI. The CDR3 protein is CASSSMAVESGELFF. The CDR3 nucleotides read TGTGCCAGCTCATCGATGGCGGTGGAGTCCGGGGAGCTGTTTTTT.

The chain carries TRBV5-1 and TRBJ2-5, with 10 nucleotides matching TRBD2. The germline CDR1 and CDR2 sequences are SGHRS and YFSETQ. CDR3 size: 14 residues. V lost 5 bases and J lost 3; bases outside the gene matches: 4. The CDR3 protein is CASRVSGGEETQYF. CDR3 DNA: TGCGCCAGCAGGGTGAGCGGGGGGGAAGAGACCCAGTACTTC.

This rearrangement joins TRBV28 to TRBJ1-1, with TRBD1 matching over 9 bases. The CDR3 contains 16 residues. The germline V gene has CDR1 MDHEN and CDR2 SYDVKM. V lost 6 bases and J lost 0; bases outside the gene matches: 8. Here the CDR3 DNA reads TGTGCCAGCAGCGCAACAGGGGGCCCTTTGAACACTGAAGCTTTCTTT. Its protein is CASSATGGPLNTEAFF.

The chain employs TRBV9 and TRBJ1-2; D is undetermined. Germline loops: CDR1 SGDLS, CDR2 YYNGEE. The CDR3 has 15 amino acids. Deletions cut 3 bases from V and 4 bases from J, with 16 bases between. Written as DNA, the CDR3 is TGTGCCAGCAGCGGACGTCCGAACGGAGGCTATGGCTACACCTTC. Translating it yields CASSGRPNGGYGYTF.

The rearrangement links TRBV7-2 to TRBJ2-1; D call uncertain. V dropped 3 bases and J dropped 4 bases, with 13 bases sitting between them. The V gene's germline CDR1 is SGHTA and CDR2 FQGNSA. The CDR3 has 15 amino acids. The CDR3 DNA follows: TGTGCCAGCAGCTTTTCCCCTACCGATTACAATGAGCAGTTCTTC. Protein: CASSFSPTDYNEQFF.

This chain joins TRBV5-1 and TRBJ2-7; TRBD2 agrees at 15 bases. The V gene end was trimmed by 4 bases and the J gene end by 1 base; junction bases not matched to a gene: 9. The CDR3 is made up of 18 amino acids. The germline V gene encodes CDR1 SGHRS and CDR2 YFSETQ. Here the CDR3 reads CASSPGLAGGQTSYEQYV. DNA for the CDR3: TGCGCCAGCAGCCCCGGACTAGCGGGGGGGCAGACGTCCTACGAGCAGTACGTC.

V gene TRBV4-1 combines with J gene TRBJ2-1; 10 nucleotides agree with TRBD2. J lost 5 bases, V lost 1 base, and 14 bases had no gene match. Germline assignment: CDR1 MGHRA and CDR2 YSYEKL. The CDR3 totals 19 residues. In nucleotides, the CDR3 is TGCGCCAGCAGCCAAGCAGGTCCCTTCTTAACTAGCGGGAACAATGAGCAGTTCTTC. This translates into CASSQAGPFLTSGNNEQFF.

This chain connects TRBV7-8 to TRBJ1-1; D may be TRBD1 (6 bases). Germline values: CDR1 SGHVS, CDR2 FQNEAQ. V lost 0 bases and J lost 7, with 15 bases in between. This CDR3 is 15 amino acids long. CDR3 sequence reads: CASSLARAGTYEAFF. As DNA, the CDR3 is TGTGCCAGCAGCTTAGCTCGGGCCGGGACATATGAAGCTTTCTTT. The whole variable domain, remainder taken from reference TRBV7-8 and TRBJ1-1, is GAGVSQSPRYKVAKRGQDVALRCDPISGHVSLFWYQQALGQGPEFLTYFQNEAQLDKSGLPSDRFFAERPEGSVSTLKIQRTQQEDSAVYLCASSLARAGTYEAFFGQGTRLTVV.

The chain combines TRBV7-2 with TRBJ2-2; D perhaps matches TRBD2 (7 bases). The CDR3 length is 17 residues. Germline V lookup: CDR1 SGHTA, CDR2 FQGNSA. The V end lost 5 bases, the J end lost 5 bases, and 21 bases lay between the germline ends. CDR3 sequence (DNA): TGTGCCAGCAGCCCAGATGTGTTGGGGGGGCGAACCGGGGAGCTGTTTTTT. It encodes CASSPDVLGGRTGELFF.

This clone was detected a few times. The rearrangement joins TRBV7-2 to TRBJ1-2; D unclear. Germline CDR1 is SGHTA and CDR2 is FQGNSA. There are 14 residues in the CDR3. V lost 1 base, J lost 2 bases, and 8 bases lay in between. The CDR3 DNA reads TGTGCCAGCAGCTTAGGGGGAGGCAACTATGGCTACACCTTC. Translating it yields CASSLGGGNYGYTF. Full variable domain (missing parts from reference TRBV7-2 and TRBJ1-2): GAGVSQSPSNKVTEKGKDVELRCDPISGHTALYWYRQSLGQGLEFLIYFQGNSAPDKSGLPSDRFSAERTGGSVSTLTIQRTQQEDSAVYLCASSLGGGNYGYTFGSGTRLTVV.

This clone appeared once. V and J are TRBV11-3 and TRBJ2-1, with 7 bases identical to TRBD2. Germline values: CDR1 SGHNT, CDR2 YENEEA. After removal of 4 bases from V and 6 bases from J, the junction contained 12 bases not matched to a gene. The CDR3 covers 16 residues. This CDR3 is CASSSMGGFPSNEQFF. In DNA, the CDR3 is TGTGCCAGCAGCTCAATGGGGGGGTTTCCTAGCAATGAGCAGTTCTTC.

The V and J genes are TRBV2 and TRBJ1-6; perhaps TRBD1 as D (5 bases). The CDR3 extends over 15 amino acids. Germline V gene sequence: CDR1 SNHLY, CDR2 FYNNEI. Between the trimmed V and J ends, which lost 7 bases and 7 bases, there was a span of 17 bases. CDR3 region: CASKPGGVNNSPLHF. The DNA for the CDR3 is TGTGCCAGCAAACCCGGGGGGGTAAACAATTCACCCCTCCACTTT.

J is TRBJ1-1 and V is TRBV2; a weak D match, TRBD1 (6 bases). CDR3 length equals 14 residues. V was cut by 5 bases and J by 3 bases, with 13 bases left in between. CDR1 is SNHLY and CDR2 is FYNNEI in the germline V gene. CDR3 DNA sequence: TGTGCCAGCAGTACACAGGGACGTGACACTGAAGCTTTCTTT. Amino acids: CASSTQGRDTEAFF.

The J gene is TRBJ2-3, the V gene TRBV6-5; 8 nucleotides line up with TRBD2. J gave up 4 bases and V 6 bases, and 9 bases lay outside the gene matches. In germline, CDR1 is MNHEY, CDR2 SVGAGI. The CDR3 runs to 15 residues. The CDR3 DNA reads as TGTGCCAGCAGCATAGCGGGGAGGGGTCCAGATACGCAGTATTTT. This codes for CASSIAGRGPDTQYF.

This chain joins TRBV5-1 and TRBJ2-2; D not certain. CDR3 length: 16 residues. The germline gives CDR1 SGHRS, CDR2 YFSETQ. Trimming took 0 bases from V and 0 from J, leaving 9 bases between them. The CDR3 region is CASSLASRPNTGELFF. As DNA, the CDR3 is TGCGCCAGCAGCTTGGCGAGCAGGCCGAACACCGGGGAGCTGTTTTTT.

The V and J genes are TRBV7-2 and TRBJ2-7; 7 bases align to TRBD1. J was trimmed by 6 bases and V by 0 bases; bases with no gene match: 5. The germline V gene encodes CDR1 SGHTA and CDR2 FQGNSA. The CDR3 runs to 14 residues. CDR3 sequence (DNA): TGTGCCAGCAGCTTAGCAACAGGGGTCGGCGAGCAGTACGTC. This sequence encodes CASSLATGVGEQYV.

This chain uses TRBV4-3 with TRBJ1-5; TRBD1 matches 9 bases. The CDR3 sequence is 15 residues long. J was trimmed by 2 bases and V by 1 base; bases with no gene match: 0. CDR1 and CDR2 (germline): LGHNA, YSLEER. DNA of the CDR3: TGCGCCAGCAGCCAAGGGACAGGGGGCAATCAGCCCCAGCATTTT. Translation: CASSQGTGGNQPQHF.

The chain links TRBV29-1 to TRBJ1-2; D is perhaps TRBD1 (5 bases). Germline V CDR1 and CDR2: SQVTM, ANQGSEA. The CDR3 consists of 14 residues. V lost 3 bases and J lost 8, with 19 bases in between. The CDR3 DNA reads TGCAGCGTTGAGTTGGAGGGGAGCTTTAGGGGCTACACCTTC. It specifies CSVELEGSFRGYTF.

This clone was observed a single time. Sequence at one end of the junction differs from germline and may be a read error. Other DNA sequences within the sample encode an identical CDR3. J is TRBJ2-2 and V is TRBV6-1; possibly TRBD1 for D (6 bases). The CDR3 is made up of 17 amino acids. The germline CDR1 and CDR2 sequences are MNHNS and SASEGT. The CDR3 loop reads CASSEEGYREFTGELFF. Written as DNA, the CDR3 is TGTGCCAGCAGTGAAGAGGGGTACAGGGAATTCACCGGGGAGCTGTTCTTT.

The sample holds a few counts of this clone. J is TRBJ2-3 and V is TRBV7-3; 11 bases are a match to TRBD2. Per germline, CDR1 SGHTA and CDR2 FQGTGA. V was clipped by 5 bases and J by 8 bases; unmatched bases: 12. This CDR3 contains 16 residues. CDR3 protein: CASSLQTSGGTGTQYF. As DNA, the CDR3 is TGTGCCAGCAGCCTCCAAACTAGCGGGGGCACGGGTACGCAGTATTTT.

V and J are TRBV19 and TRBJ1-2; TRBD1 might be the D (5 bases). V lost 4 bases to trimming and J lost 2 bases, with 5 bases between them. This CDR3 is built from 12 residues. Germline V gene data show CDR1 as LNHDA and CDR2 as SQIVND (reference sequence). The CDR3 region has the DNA TGTGCCAGTAGTAACAGGAACTATGGCTACACCTTC. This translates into CASSNRNYGYTF.

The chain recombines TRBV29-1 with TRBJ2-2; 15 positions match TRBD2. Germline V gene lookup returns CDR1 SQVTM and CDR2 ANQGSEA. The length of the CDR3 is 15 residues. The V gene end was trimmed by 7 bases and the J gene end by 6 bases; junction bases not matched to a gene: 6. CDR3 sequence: CSAGTSGGSSGELFF. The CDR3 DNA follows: TGCAGCGCGGGGACTAGCGGGGGGTCTTCCGGGGAGCTGTTTTTT.

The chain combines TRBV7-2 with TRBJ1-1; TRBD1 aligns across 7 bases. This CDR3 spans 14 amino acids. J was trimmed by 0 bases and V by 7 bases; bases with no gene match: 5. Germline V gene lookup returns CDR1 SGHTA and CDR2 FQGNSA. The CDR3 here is CASTETGMNTEAFF. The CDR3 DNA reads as TGTGCCAGCACCGAGACAGGGATGAACACTGAAGCTTTCTTT.

The CDR3 DNA sequence: TGTGCCAGCAGTGACCCGGACAGATCCAAAAACATTCAGTACTTC. Residues: CASSDPDRSKNIQYF. The chain links TRBV2 to TRBJ2-4, with D maybe TRBD1 (6 bases). Germline CDR1 and CDR2: SNHLY and FYNNEI. Between the trimmed V and J ends, which lost 3 bases and 2 bases, there was a span of 11 bases. This CDR3 has 15 amino acids.

The DNA for the CDR3 is TGTGCTAGTGGTTTGGGACTAGCGGGCACAGATACGCAGTATTTT. This sequence encodes CASGLGLAGTDTQYF. The chain employs TRBV12-5 and TRBJ2-3; 9 positions match TRBD2. This CDR3 spans 15 amino acids. The V gene end was trimmed by 1 base and the J gene end by 1 base; junction bases not matched to a gene: 0. Germline V gives CDR1 LGHNT, CDR2 FRNRAP.

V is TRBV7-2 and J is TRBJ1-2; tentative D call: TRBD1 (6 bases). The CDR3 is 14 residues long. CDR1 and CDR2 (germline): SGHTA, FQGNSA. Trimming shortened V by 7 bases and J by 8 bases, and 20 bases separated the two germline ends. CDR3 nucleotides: TGTGCCAGCACCGACCAACAGGGTATCGGGGGCTACACCTTC. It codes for CASTDQQGIGGYTF.